Following are 26 T cell receptor beta chains from one sample sequenced in a study of cytomegalovirus exposure and HLA in healthy donors. With 60 Vbeta and 13 Jbeta primers, the PCR was carried out. Clones were sequenced by immunoSEQ multiplex PCR, and TCRdb holds only the in-frame ones, with some missing. The repertoire holds over 75,000 clones, with about four fifths as singletons. The material sequenced was PBMCs. Receptor source: a male donor in good health and CMV-seropositive.

CDR3 residues: CASRPDRNQPQHF. The CDR3 nucleotides read TGTGCCAGTAGGCCCGACAGAAATCAGCCCCAGCATTTT. The chain links TRBV19 to TRBJ1-5; D perhaps matches TRBD1 (5 bases). The length of the CDR3 is 13 residues. Germline V CDR1 and CDR2: LNHDA, SQIVND (reference sequence). Deletions cut 6 bases from V and 4 bases from J, with 10 bases between.

The chain is built from TRBV2 and TRBJ1-1, with TRBD1 matching over 8 bases. Per the germline V gene, CDR1 is SNHLY and CDR2 is FYNNEI. J was trimmed by 2 bases and V by 7 bases; bases with no gene match: 12. CDR3 size: 16 residues. CDR3 bases: TGTGCCAGCACCGATGGGACAGGAAGGCAAAACACTGAAGCTTTCTTT. It is translated as CASTDGTGRQNTEAFF.

The gene calls are TRBV6-1 and TRBJ2-7, with D perhaps TRBD2 (5 bases). CDR3 length equals 15 residues. V was cut by 5 bases and J by 0 bases, with 14 bases left in between. Germline V gene sequence: CDR1 MNHNS, CDR2 SASEGT. CDR3 region: CASSKTGISSYEQYF. The CDR3 region has the DNA TGTGCCAGCAGTAAAACGGGGATTAGCTCCTACGAGCAGTACTTC.

The chain employs TRBV25-1 and TRBJ1-1, with D hard to call. V was pared by 8 bases and J by 5 bases, with 15 bases between. Germline CDR1 MGHDK, CDR2 SYGVNS. The CDR3 length is 13 residues. The CDR3 coding sequence is TGTGCCAGCGAGATGAGGGTGAGGACTGAAGCTTTCTTT. Its protein product is CASEMRVRTEAFF. The entire variable domain, with the rest obtained from reference TRBV25-1 and TRBJ1-1, is as follows: EADIYQTPRYLVIGTGKKITLECSQTMGHDKMYWYQQDPGMELHLIHYSYGVNSTEKGDLSSESTVSRIRTEHFPLTLESARPSHTSQYLCASEMRVRTEAFFGQGTRLTVV.

CDR3 DNA sequence: TGCGCCAGCAGCTTGGTAGCGGGGGGGCAGGATGAGCAGTTCTTC. It is translated as CASSLVAGGQDEQFF. The chain couples TRBV5-1 to TRBJ2-1, with 11 bases identical to TRBD2. After removal of 0 bases from V and 8 bases from J, the junction contained 4 bases not matched to a gene. Looked up from germline, CDR1 is SGHRS and CDR2 is YFSETQ. The CDR3 totals 15 residues.

The CDR3 region has the DNA TGCGCCAGCAGCCAAGATCCGGGGATCTACGAGCAGTACTTC. The encoded protein is CASSQDPGIYEQYF. V and J are TRBV4-1 and TRBJ2-7; possible D gene TRBD2, 5 bases. The V end was cut by 0 bases, the J end by 3 bases, with 9 bases between. CDR1 MGHRA and CDR2 YSYEKL come from the germline V gene. CDR3 length equals 14 residues.

This chain uses TRBV30 with TRBJ1-6, with a weak D call TRBD1 (5 bases). The length of the CDR3 is 13 residues. Trimming took off 0 bases at V and 10 bases at J, with 10 bases between the two ends. Germline CDR1 is GTSNPN and CDR2 is SVGIG (reference sequence). The CDR3 spells CAWSVQGISPLHF. The DNA for the CDR3 is TGTGCCTGGAGTGTGCAGGGTATCTCACCCCTCCACTTT.

The genes are TRBV9 and TRBJ2-2; 7 bases fit TRBD1. The length of the CDR3 is 16 residues. Trimming cost V 3 bases and J 2 bases; bases outside gene matches: 7. Germline-derived CDR1 and CDR2 are SGDLS and YYNGEE. CDR3 residues: CASSGSGTANTGELFF. CDR3 sequence (DNA): TGTGCCAGCAGCGGGTCCGGGACAGCTAACACCGGGGAGCTGTTTTTT.

The chain joins TRBV30 to TRBJ2-5, with D perhaps matching TRBD1 (8 bases). V shed 5 bases and J shed 6 bases, with 19 bases lying between them. This CDR3 has 14 residues. Germline V gene lookup returns CDR1 GTSNPN and CDR2 SVGIG (reference sequence). The CDR3 protein is CAWATGGGRKTQYF. The CDR3 DNA sequence: TGTGCCTGGGCAACAGGGGGGGGGAGAAAGACCCAGTACTTC. Looking up the rest from reference TRBV30 and TRBJ2-5 gives the full variable domain: SQTIHQWPATLVQPVGSPLSLECTVEGTSNPNLYWYRQAAGRGLQLLFYSVGIGQISSEVPQNLSASRPQDRQFILSSKKLLLSDSGFYLCAWATGGGRKTQYFGPGTRLLVL.

The chain employs TRBV7-9 and TRBJ2-7, with 7 bases matching TRBD1. Germline lookup yields CDR1 SEHNR and CDR2 FQNEAQ (reference sequence). The CDR3 loop spans 17 amino acids. The V and J ends lost 4 bases and 3 bases, in that order; junction bases with no gene match: 15. CDR3 nucleotides: TGTGCCAGCAGCTCTAGAGGAGGAGGCGACAGGGACTACGAGCAGTACTTC. Translation gives CASSSRGGGDRDYEQYF. The full variable domain, its missing parts supplied by reference TRBV7-9 and TRBJ2-7, is DTGVSQNPRHKITKRGQNVTFRCDPISEHNRLYWYRQTLGQGPEFLTYFQNEAQLEKSRLLSDRFSAERPKGSFSTLEIQRTEQGDSAMYLCASSSRGGGDRDYEQYFGPGTRLTVT.

The chain employs TRBV4-2 and TRBJ1-1; TRBD1 matches 7 bases. V gave up 0 bases and J gave up 5 bases; unmatched junction bases: 9. Germline CDR1 and CDR2: LGHNA and YNFKEQ. The CDR3 runs 16 residues. As DNA, the CDR3 is TGTGCCAGCAGCCAAGATAACCAGGGGGTCCGGACTGAAGCTTTCTTT. Its protein product is CASSQDNQGVRTEAFF.

Written as DNA, the CDR3 is TGCGCCAGCAGCTCTACAGGGGGAGGAGGTGAGCAGTACTTC. The encoded protein is CASSSTGGGGEQYF. The V call is TRBV5-1, the J call TRBJ2-5; 8 bases match TRBD1. CDR1 and CDR2 (germline): SGHRS, YFSETQ. The CDR3 length is 14 residues. V dropped 3 bases and J dropped 11; count of bases not matched to a gene: 12.

The chain has TRBV6-6 and TRBJ2-7, with TRBD2 matching 7 bases. Trimming cost V 3 bases and J 2 bases; bases outside gene matches: 7. CDR1 is MNHNY, CDR2 SVGAGI, per germline (reference sequence). The CDR3 runs 15 residues. The CDR3 DNA follows: TGTGCCAGCAGTTATAACGAGGCGGGGGCCTACGAGCAGTACTTC. Protein: CASSYNEAGAYEQYF.

The chain couples TRBV12-5 to TRBJ1-1, with D unclear. This CDR3 comprises 15 residues. Germline-derived CDR1 and CDR2 are LGHNT and FRNRAP. V was clipped by 1 base and J by 3 bases, with 12 bases between them. CDR3 sequence reads: CASGLASGYHTEAFF. The CDR3 coding sequence is TGTGCTAGTGGTTTGGCCTCGGGATACCACACTGAAGCTTTCTTT.

V usage is TRBV29-1 and J usage is TRBJ2-7; TRBD2 aligns across 7 bases. CDR1 is SQVTM and CDR2 is ANQGSEA in the germline V gene. This CDR3 region has 13 residues. J gave up 3 bases and V 4 bases, and 6 bases lay outside the gene matches. CDR3 residues: CSVVEVAGYEQYF. The CDR3 DNA sequence: TGCAGCGTTGTGGAAGTAGCGGGCTACGAGCAGTACTTC.

This clone was recorded once. The chain links TRBV4-1 to TRBJ1-2; 12 bases line up with TRBD1. There are 17 residues in the CDR3. V shed 0 bases, J shed 7 bases, and the junction held 9 bases outside the gene matches. CDR1 is MGHRA and CDR2 is YSYEKL in the germline V gene. DNA for the CDR3: TGCGCCAGCAGCCAAGATCGACCGGGACAGGGGGCCCGTGGCTACACCTTC. Residues: CASSQDRPGQGARGYTF.

The chain has TRBV6-5 and TRBJ1-5, with 9 bases identical to TRBD1. V lost 0 bases, J lost 3 bases, and 3 bases stayed unmatched. This CDR3 comprises 16 residues. The V gene's germline CDR1 is MNHEY and CDR2 SVGAGI. The CDR3 DNA sequence: TGTGCCAGCAGTTACTCCGGGACAGGGCCCAATCAGCCCCAGCATTTT. It specifies CASSYSGTGPNQPQHF.

The chain is built from TRBV9 and TRBJ1-6, with 7 bases matching TRBD1. V dropped 3 bases and J dropped 1; count of bases not matched to a gene: 4. Germline-derived CDR1 and CDR2 are SGDLS and YYNGEE. The CDR3 is made up of 16 amino acids. CDR3 bases: TGTGCCAGCAGCGCCCACAGGGGATCCTATAATTCACCCCTCCACTTT. This codes for CASSAHRGSYNSPLHF.

This rearrangement joins TRBV6-1 to TRBJ1-5; 8 nucleotides match TRBD1. The CDR3 covers 14 residues. Unmatched junction bases numbered 7, after V lost 6 bases and J lost 6 bases. Germline CDR1 is MNHNS and CDR2 is SASEGT. The CDR3 region is CASSEPGGSQPQHF. CDR3 sequence (DNA): TGTGCCAGCAGCGAGCCAGGGGGCTCTCAGCCCCAGCATTTT.

V and J are TRBV2 and TRBJ1-1, with TRBD1 matching 7 bases. Unmatched junction bases numbered 4, after V lost 6 bases and J lost 6 bases. The CDR3 is made up of 12 amino acids. CDR1 SNHLY and CDR2 FYNNEI come from the germline V gene. The CDR3: CASSTGAAEAFF. In DNA, the CDR3 is TGTGCCAGCAGCACAGGGGCTGCTGAAGCTTTCTTT.

This clone was recorded once. The chain employs TRBV27 and TRBJ1-6; 7 bases are a match to TRBD1. Germline V gene sequence: CDR1 MNHEY, CDR2 SMNVEV (reference sequence). V trimming: 3 bases; J trimming: 9 bases; junction bases outside the gene matches: 5. This CDR3 is built from 14 residues. The CDR3 loop is CASSFDRAVSPLHF. In nucleotides, the CDR3 is TGTGCCAGCAGTTTCGACAGGGCTGTTTCACCCCTCCACTTT.

This clone has only a few counts. The rearrangement joins TRBV5-6 to TRBJ2-7; D uncertain. V was cut by 3 bases and J by 3 bases, with 4 bases left in between. Germline-derived CDR1 and CDR2 are SGHDT and YYEEEE. There are 11 residues in the CDR3. Written as DNA, the CDR3 is TGTGCCAGCAGCTCTTTCTACGAGCAGTACTTC. The encoded protein is CASSSFYEQYF.

The J gene is TRBJ1-5, the V gene TRBV29-1; D remains unclear. Germline V gene lookup returns CDR1 SQVTM and CDR2 ANQGSEA. Trimming shortened V by 4 bases and J by 0 bases, and 7 bases separated the two germline ends. The CDR3 has 13 residues. CDR3 nucleotides: TGCAGCGTTGCGGAGAATAGCAATCAGCCCCAGCATTTT. Its protein product is CSVAENSNQPQHF.

The CDR3 loop reads CASSRTGGTGDGNTEAFF. The CDR3 region has the DNA TGTGCCAGCTCACGAACCGGGGGGACAGGGGACGGGAACACTGAAGCTTTCTTT. The V gene is TRBV18, the J gene TRBJ1-1; 10 bases align to TRBD1. The length of the CDR3 is 18 residues. Trimming removed 4 bases from V and 1 base from J; junction bases left unmatched: 12. Germline loops: CDR1 KGHSH, CDR2 LQKENI.

The genes are TRBV19 and TRBJ2-2; D unresolved. V was trimmed by 0 bases and J by 3 bases, leaving 14 bases between them. The length of the CDR3 is 17 residues. Germline loops: CDR1 LNHDA, CDR2 SQIVND (reference sequence). CDR3 residues: CASSIDRRSPYTGELFF. Here the CDR3 DNA reads TGTGCCAGTAGTATAGATCGCCGGTCTCCTTACACCGGGGAGCTGTTTTTT.

The count of this clone is one. V gene TRBV21-1 combines with J gene TRBJ1-4; the table gives TRBD1 as D, unverified against the DNA. TRBV21-1 is a documented pseudogene. The CDR3 length is 16 residues. CDR3 loop: CASSNLPGQGIRKLFF. The CDR3 DNA follows: TGTGCCAGCAGCAACTTACCGGGACAGGGTATACGAAAACTGTTTTTT.